The 21 T cell receptor beta chains reported below all come from one sample, sequenced in a study of T cells in Graves' hyperthyroidism and ophthalmopathy. Amplification yielded TCR beta CDR3 regions, with RNA transcripts as the source. The primer set for the first-round RT-PCR of the TCR CDR3 was HTBI. Using its own MiXCR run on the multiplex PCR reads, TCRdb lists one record per CDR3 protein. The sample has 350,000 or so distinct CDR3 sequences, 15% to 20% seen once. The specimen was blood. The receptors were gathered from a woman aged 40 to 50 with Graves' ophthalmopathy.

This clonotype appeared many times. CDR3 coding DNA: TGTGCCAGCAAGGTCGAGGGAATAGCCCGGGAGCAGTACTTC. It encodes CASKVEGIAREQYF. The rearrangement joins TRBV6-1 to TRBJ2-7, with a possible D match to TRBD2 (5 bases). The germline CDR1 and CDR2 sequences are MNHNS and SASEGT. This CDR3 region has 14 residues. Trimming shortened V by 7 bases and J by 7 bases, and 20 bases separated the two germline ends.

This clonotype was seen at least ten times. This chain links TRBV2 with TRBJ1-2, with D possibly TRBD1 on 5 matching bases. V was shortened by 6 bases and J by 7 bases, with 15 bases between the two germline ends. The CDR3 has 13 residues. Per germline, CDR1 SNHLY and CDR2 FYNNEI. The CDR3 nucleotides read TGTGCCAGCAGGGGGACCCTTTTTCTTGGCTACACCTTC. It encodes CASRGTLFLGYTF.

This clonotype was counted ten times or more. The V and J genes are TRBV28 and TRBJ2-7; D may be TRBD1 or TRBD2 (6 bases each). The CDR3 loop spans 13 amino acids. Per germline, CDR1 MDHEN and CDR2 SYDVKM. Trimming took 5 bases from V and 3 from J, leaving 11 bases between them. CDR3 sequence (DNA): TGTGCCAGCAGTATAGGAGGGGGCTACGAGCAGTACTTC. Protein product: CASSIGGGYEQYF.

This clonotype was observed many times. The CDR3, as DNA: TGTGCCAGCAGTCCCCGGGGAGGTCCGAGAATCTACGAGCAGTACTTC. Translating it yields CASSPRGGPRIYEQYF. The chain combines TRBV6-5 with TRBJ2-7; D might be TRBD2 (6 bases). The V gene's germline CDR1 is MNHEY and CDR2 SVGAGI. The CDR3 spans 16 residues. V lost 5 bases and J lost 3, with 20 bases in between.

V usage is TRBV13 and J usage is TRBJ1-2; 9 nucleotides line up with TRBD1. The CDR3 length is 14 residues. CDR1 PRHDT and CDR2 FYEKMQ come from the germline V gene (reference sequence). V dropped 8 bases and J dropped 6; count of bases not matched to a gene: 10. The DNA for the CDR3 is TGTGCCAGCCAAATGACCGGGACAGGGCATGGCTACACCTTC. Translation gives CASQMTGTGHGYTF.

This clonotype was counted many times. The rearrangement uses TRBV28 and TRBJ2-7; 8 bases map to TRBD2. This CDR3 region has 16 residues. CDR1 is MDHEN and CDR2 is SYDVKM in the germline V gene. With 7 bases clipped from V and 2 bases from J, the junction kept 13 bases outside the gene matches. The CDR3 region has the DNA TGTGCCAGCAATCGGGTCCTGGGCGGGAGGACCTACGAGCAGTACTTC. Its translation: CASNRVLGGRTYEQYF.

This clonotype was seen at least ten times. The V gene is TRBV28, the J gene TRBJ1-3; the D gene is possibly TRBD1 (6 bases). Germline V gives CDR1 MDHEN, CDR2 SYDVKM. The V end lost 2 bases, the J end lost 4 bases, and 21 bases lay between the germline ends. This CDR3 is 18 amino acids long. CDR3 DNA sequence: TGTGCCAGCAGTTTAGGGCGCGGACCCGGGACACAAGGAAACACCATATATTTT. Amino acids: CASSLGRGPGTQGNTIYF. Full variable domain (missing parts from reference TRBV28 and TRBJ1-3): DVKVTQSSRYLVKRTGEKVFLECVQDMDHENMFWYRQDPGLGLRLIYFSYDVKMKEKGDIPEGYSVSREKKERFSLILESASTNQTSMYLCASSLGRGPGTQGNTIYFGEGSWLTVV.

The J gene is TRBJ2-7, the V gene TRBV12-3 or TRBV12-4; D remains ambiguous. V gave up 1 base and J gave up 4 bases, with 8 bases separating them. The CDR3 contains 13 residues. The CDR3 reads CASSLGMPYEQYF. The CDR3 DNA follows: TGTGCCAGCAGTTTAGGGATGCCTTACGAGCAGTACTTC.

This clonotype has at least ten counts. V and J are TRBV28 and TRBJ2-2; D remains unclear. CDR3 length equals 13 residues. The ends were cut back, 6 bases at V and 6 bases at J, with 11 bases in the middle. The germline V gene has CDR1 MDHEN and CDR2 SYDVKM. CDR3 in DNA: TGTGCCAGCAGGCCAGCTCAGCCCGGGGAGCTGTTTTTT. This translates into CASRPAQPGELFF.

There are many counts of this clonotype. The chain links TRBV28 to TRBJ2-7; a weak D match, TRBD2 (5 bases). The CDR3 has 15 amino acids. V lost 2 bases and J 4 bases, leaving 15 bases between the germline ends. The germline gives CDR1 MDHEN, CDR2 SYDVKM. DNA for the CDR3: TGTGCCAGCAGTTTAGGCCTAGCAGAAGTGTACGAGCAGTACTTC. Amino acid sequence: CASSLGLAEVYEQYF. The full variable domain, its missing parts supplied by reference TRBV28 and TRBJ2-7, is DVKVTQSSRYLVKRTGEKVFLECVQDMDHENMFWYRQDPGLGLRLIYFSYDVKMKEKGDIPEGYSVSREKKERFSLILESASTNQTSMYLCASSLGLAEVYEQYFGPGTRLTVT.

In this sample, this clonotype turned up a few times. A much larger clone differs by one base, so this may be a read error. The chain has TRBV29-1 and TRBJ1-1, with D hard to call. V lost 0 bases and J lost 10, with 12 bases in between. Germline assignment: CDR1 SQVTM and CDR2 ANQGSEA. The CDR3 has 12 residues. As DNA, the CDR3 is TGCAGCGTTGAAGAAGCGGGCAGTGCAGCTTTCTTT. It specifies CSVEEAGSAAFF.

V is TRBV12-3 or TRBV12-4 and J is TRBJ1-5; D is possibly TRBD1 (5 bases). Trimming stripped 6 bases from V and 5 bases from J, with 17 bases between. The CDR3 covers 15 residues. CDR3 DNA: TGTGCCAGCAGCGACGAAACAGGTCCTTATCAGCCCCAGCATTTT. It specifies CASSDETGPYQPQHF.

This chain uses TRBV28 with TRBJ1-1; TRBD1 might be the D (6 bases). Germline CDR1 and CDR2: MDHEN and SYDVKM. V dropped 7 bases and J dropped 4 bases, with 16 bases sitting between them. The CDR3 extends over 14 amino acids. CDR3 sequence (DNA): TGTGCCAGCACCCCGACCCGGGGGGCCACTGAAGCTTTCTTT. Its protein is CASTPTRGATEAFF.

Ten or more counts support this clonotype. This rearrangement joins TRBV27 to TRBJ2-7; D may correspond to TRBD1 or TRBD2 (5 bases each). The germline V gene has CDR1 MNHEY and CDR2 SMNVEV (reference sequence). V was clipped by 2 bases and J by 3 bases, with 11 bases between them. The CDR3 spans 14 residues. DNA of the CDR3: TGTGCCAGCAGTTTAATGATTGGGGGCTACGAGCAGTACTTC. This codes for CASSLMIGGYEQYF.

Ten or more counts support this clonotype. The CDR3 region is CASSKWQNQPQHF. CDR3 nucleotide sequence: TGTGCCAGCAGTAAATGGCAGAATCAGCCCCAGCATTTT. The chain links TRBV6-1 to TRBJ1-5, with D unclear. The CDR3 has 13 amino acids. The germline V and J ends were trimmed by 5 bases and 4 bases, with 9 bases remaining between them. Germline assignment: CDR1 MNHNS and CDR2 SASEGT.

This clonotype appeared many times. The chain couples TRBV28 to TRBJ1-5, with D possibly being TRBD1 (6 bases). This CDR3 is 15 amino acids long. Germline V gene sequence: CDR1 MDHEN, CDR2 SYDVKM. Trimming took 4 bases from V and 0 from J, leaving 10 bases between them. The CDR3 coding sequence is TGTGCCAGCAGTTGGGGGGCAGATAGCAATCAGCCCCAGCATTTT. This translates into CASSWGADSNQPQHF.

Many counts were recorded for this clonotype. The chain links TRBV28 to TRBJ2-5; D not certain. The CDR3 is made up of 14 amino acids. Between the trimmed V and J ends, which lost 8 bases and 3 bases, there was a span of 16 bases. The germline gives CDR1 MDHEN, CDR2 SYDVKM. CDR3 sequence: CASAFFRSKETQYF. CDR3 nucleotide sequence: TGTGCCAGCGCCTTTTTCCGGTCAAAAGAGACCCAGTACTTC. Full variable domain (rest looked up from reference TRBV28 and TRBJ2-5): DVKVTQSSRYLVKRTGEKVFLECVQDMDHENMFWYRQDPGLGLRLIYFSYDVKMKEKGDIPEGYSVSREKKERFSLILESASTNQTSMYLCASAFFRSKETQYFGPGTRLLVL.

The chain combines TRBV4-2 with TRBJ2-7; the D gene is possibly TRBD1 (5 bases). CDR1 and CDR2 from the germline V gene are LGHNA and YNFKEQ. Trimming cost V 4 bases and J 5 bases, with 15 bases left between them. This CDR3 spans 14 amino acids. CDR3 sequence reads: CASSLGHSGNEQYF. The DNA for the CDR3 is TGTGCCAGCAGCCTCGGTCACTCAGGGAACGAGCAGTACTTC.

The CDR3 here is CASSERSGGTYEQYF. The CDR3 DNA sequence: TGTGCCAGCAGTGAAAGGTCAGGAGGGACCTACGAGCAGTACTTC. This sequence joins TRBV2 and TRBJ2-7; D might be TRBD2 (6 bases). This CDR3 region has 15 residues. Germline V lookup: CDR1 SNHLY, CDR2 FYNNEI. V lost 2 bases to trimming and J lost 2 bases, with 13 bases between them.

This clonotype has ten or more counts. The chain couples TRBV19 to TRBJ1-5, with 7 bases identical to TRBD1. The CDR3 totals 14 residues. Germline V gene data show CDR1 as LNHDA and CDR2 as SQIVND (reference sequence). Unmatched junction bases numbered 7, after V lost 5 bases and J lost 6 bases. In nucleotides, the CDR3 is TGTGCCAGTAGTTGGCAGGGGGAGGGTCAGCCCCAGCATTTT. It encodes CASSWQGEGQPQHF. Filled out from reference TRBV19 and TRBJ1-5, the complete variable domain reads DGGITQSPKYLFRKEGQNVTLSCEQNLNHDAMYWYRQDPGQGLRLIYYSQIVNDFQKGDIAEGYSVSREKKESFPLTVTSAQKNPTAFYLCASSWQGEGQPQHFGDGTRLSIL.

This clonotype was recorded many times. The gene calls are TRBV6-1 and TRBJ2-2; D is unclear. Germline V gene sequence: CDR1 MNHNS, CDR2 SASEGT. The CDR3 is 13 amino acids. The germline V and J ends were trimmed by 4 bases and 6 bases, with 9 bases remaining between them. The CDR3 DNA is TGTGCCAGCAGTGGTAGATTGGCCGGGGAGCTGTTTTTT. Encoded protein: CASSGRLAGELFF.